This TCR beta chain was sequenced during a study of blood T cell repertoires in COVID-19. CDR3 length: 12 residues. V was trimmed by 7 bases and J by 11 bases, leaving 17 bases between them. The data were produced by immunoSEQ multiplex PCR, yet TCRdb's version contains in-frame clones alone and is incomplete. The sample has under 300,000 clones, approximately 90% seen once; the top ten hold roughly 3.9%. This TCR was sampled from a middle-aged woman with acute or convalescent COVID-19. The chain joins TRBV12-3 or TRBV12-4 to TRBJ1-2; possible D gene TRBD1, 5 bases. Input material: peripheral blood. CDR3: CASTSLGEGYTF. In DNA, the CDR3 is TGTGCCAGCACTTCTCTCGGGGAGGGGTACACCTTC.